A selection of T cell receptor beta chains follows, all from one sample in a study of PD-1 blockade in classical Hodgkin lymphoma. Clones were read by immunoSEQ multiplex PCR, and TCRdb kept only the in-frame ones, dropping some. The sample includes under 25,000 clones, around 74% seen only once; the top ten take 1% to 1.5%. Here the sequenced sample was CD4+ T cells from blood, taken before the fourth cycle of nivolumab. Receptors were obtained from a human donor with classical Hodgkin lymphoma. CDR3s leave out the opening cysteine and the closing phenylalanine or tryptophan. The D gene is left open where the match is weak.

TRBJ2-7 . TRBV5-1 ASSNGQASNEQY
TRBJ2-1 . TRBV4-2 ASLGRYNEQF
TRBJ1-2 . TRBV2 ASGDGNYGYT
TRBJ2-7 TRBD1 TRBV29-1 SVKAGTGYEQY
TRBJ1-5 . TRBV5-6 ASKRLGGNQPQH
TRBJ1-1 . TRBV7-9 ASSLGVKRQSNTEAF
TRBJ1-5 . TRBV27 ASSLSRPGWEPQH
TRBJ2-5 . TRBV19 ASSLGQVAETQY
TRBJ2-3 TRBD2 TRBV5-8 ASSLGAGGPDTQY
TRBJ2-3 . TRBV4-2 ASSRGGTDTQY
TRBJ1-2 TRBD1 TRBV19 ASSRDRGVGDGYT
TRBJ1-4 . TRBV11-2 ASSLGVGPEWEKLF
TRBJ2-2 . TRBV5-1 ASSFKPGRNTGELF
TRBJ1-6 TRBD1 TRBV7-8 ASSLLGQGDSPLH
TRBJ2-7 . TRBV10-3 AISDGRGYEQY
TRBJ1-6 . TRBV11-2 ASSFSGDNSPLH
TRBJ2-3 . TRBV5-1 ASSLEPSASTDTQY
TRBJ1-1 . TRBV11-2 ASSWGTGRDTEAF
TRBJ1-1 . TRBV30 AWSDHYLTQGEAF
TRBJ1-1 . TRBV7-2 ASSLVAGTNTEAF
TRBJ2-2 . TRBV2 ASSRGQNTGELF
TRBJ1-2 . TRBV7-9 ASSLAWGDYGYT
TRBJ1-6 . TRBV5-1 ASSLGEYNSPLH
TRBJ2-2 TRBD2 TRBV28 AMGGYTGELF
TRBJ2-1 . TRBV5-8 ASSPEYQGMDEQF
TRBJ2-7 . TRBV7-6 ASSRPAFADVAYEQY
TRBJ2-2 . TRBV7-6 ASSLGPGLNTGELF
TRBJ2-5 . TRBV7-2 ASRPDGETQY
TRBJ1-6 . TRBV4-2 ASSQDRGARNSPLH
TRBJ2-7 . TRBV7-3 ASSLTGTTLKY
TRBJ2-7 . TRBV28 ASSLLIYEQY
TRBJ2-3 TRBD2 TRBV10-3 AISEYTSGVYTDTQY
TRBJ2-7 . TRBV9 ASRVGAGGRDEQY
TRBJ2-7 TRBD1 TRBV5-5 ASSGTGTGDYEQY
TRBJ2-7 TRBD1 TRBV4-2 ASSQVGQGALEQY
TRBJ2-1 . TRBV7-2 ASSLLRGGSSYNEQF
TRBJ2-7 TRBD2 TRBV6-5 ASSYSAGGYEQY
TRBJ1-3 TRBD1 TRBV18 ASSPGTGGSGNTIY
TRBJ1-1 . TRBV7-3 ASSLAREAEAF
TRBJ2-7 TRBD1 TRBV2 ASRGQGSIEQY
TRBJ2-2 . TRBV9 ASSALNHPTGELF
TRBJ2-7 . TRBV11-1 ASSLGYFSYEQY
TRBJ1-6 . TRBV5-6 ASSNWGVNNSPLH
TRBJ1-2 . TRBV6-5 ASSPPGQDRGYT
TRBJ2-2 . TRBV11-3 ASSLRVAGRGTGELF
TRBJ1-5 . TRBV5-1 ASSGDGNQPQH
TRBJ1-2 TRBD1 TRBV5-1 ASSLGTGYGYT
TRBJ2-7 . TRBV18 ASSPGGGGAGEQY
TRBJ2-7 . TRBV27 ASSLSWQGFYEQY
TRBJ2-7 . TRBV5-6 ASSLGTYLRGQY
TRBJ2-4 TRBD1 TRBV19 ASRVGQGPNIQY
TRBJ1-2 TRBD1 TRBV9 ASSVGTGTNYGYT
TRBJ2-1 . TRBV30 TRGAAGQPYNEQF
TRBJ2-2 . TRBV5-1 ASSLVQAFSGELF
TRBJ2-7 TRBD1 TRBV7-7 ASSPSTGTHEQY